The 25 T cell receptor beta chains presented below share a single source sample, sequenced in a study of blood T cell repertoires in COVID-19. Method: immunoSEQ multiplex PCR; TCRdb's copy keeps in-frame clones and lacks some. The sample has 150,000 to 200,000 clones, about 80% seen once. The sample taken for sequencing was peripheral blood. These receptors originate from a man aged 55 to 70 with acute or convalescent COVID-19.

The J gene is TRBJ1-1, the V gene TRBV7-3; 10 nucleotides match TRBD1. Germline V CDR1 and CDR2: SGHTA, FQGTGA. This CDR3 has 15 amino acids. The ends lost 1 base at V and 5 bases at J; junction bases unmatched: 4. The CDR3 nucleotides are TGTGCCAGCAGCTTAAATTGGGACAGGGGAACTGAAGCTTTCTTT. Encoded protein: CASSLNWDRGTEAFF.

The gene calls are TRBV3-1 (or the pseudogene TRBV3-2) and TRBJ1-2; tentative D call: TRBD1 (5 bases). This CDR3 spans 14 amino acids. CDR1 and CDR2 from the germline V gene are LGHDT and YNNKEL (reference sequence). The V end lost 0 bases, the J end lost 3 bases, and 8 bases lay between the germline ends. Here the CDR3 DNA reads TGTGCCAGCAGCCAAGATTGGGGGGACTATGGCTACACCTTC. This translates into CASSQDWGDYGYTF.

The chain joins TRBV5-1 to TRBJ2-6; tentatively, D is TRBD1 (6 bases). V dropped 0 bases and J dropped 2 bases, with 6 bases sitting between them. CDR3 size: 15 residues. The germline V gene has CDR1 SGHRS and CDR2 YFSETQ. CDR3: CASSLDRAGANVLTF. In nucleotides, the CDR3 is TGCGCCAGCAGCTTGGACAGGGCTGGGGCCAACGTCCTGACTTTC. Filled out from reference TRBV5-1 and TRBJ2-6, the complete variable domain reads KAGVTQTPRYLIKTRGQQVTLSCSPISGHRSVSWYQQTPGQGLQFLFEYFSETQRNKGNFPGRFSGRQFSNSRSEMNVSTLELGDSALYLCASSLDRAGANVLTFGAGSRLTVL.

This sequence joins TRBV2 and TRBJ1-6, with D possibly matching TRBD1 (6 bases). This CDR3 spans 15 amino acids. Germline loops: CDR1 SNHLY, CDR2 FYNNEI. V lost 7 bases to trimming and J lost 6 bases, with 16 bases between them. CDR3 amino acids: CASTVQGRSNSPLHF. CDR3 DNA: TGTGCCAGCACCGTACAGGGACGAAGTAATTCACCCCTCCACTTT.

The V call is TRBV6-1, the J call TRBJ1-2, with 8 positions matching TRBD1. V shed 3 bases and J 2 bases; nucleotides not matched to a gene: 5. The CDR3 is 15 amino acids. The germline V gene has CDR1 MNHNS and CDR2 SASEGT. CDR3 sequence reads: CASSEDGQGNYGYTF. DNA for the CDR3: TGTGCCAGCAGTGAGGACGGACAGGGAAACTATGGCTACACCTTC.

The chain links TRBV10-2 to TRBJ2-7, with D possibly TRBD2 on 7 matching bases. This CDR3 comprises 14 residues. From germline, CDR1 is WSHSY and CDR2 SAAADI. The V end lost 4 bases, the J end lost 6 bases, and 16 bases lay between the germline ends. The CDR3 nucleotides are TGCGCCAGCAGTGGAATGGCGGGGGCGTTCGAGCAGTACTTC. Its protein product is CASSGMAGAFEQYF.

The rearrangement joins TRBV30 to TRBJ1-1; D unclear. The germline gives CDR1 GTSNPN, CDR2 SVGIG (reference sequence). This CDR3 comprises 13 residues. Trimming removed 3 bases from V and 1 base from J, with 9 bases in between. The CDR3 DNA is TGTGCCTGGAGATTCGGAGGGAACACTGAAGCTTTCTTT. It encodes CAWRFGGNTEAFF.

The gene calls are TRBV13 and TRBJ1-6, with D unresolved. Deletions cut 5 bases from V and 1 base from J, with 12 bases between. This CDR3 contains 16 residues. CDR1 and CDR2 (germline): PRHDT, FYEKMQ (reference sequence). The DNA for the CDR3 is TGTGCCAGCAGCCGCCCGGGTAGTTCCTATAATTCACCCCTCCACTTT. Translated, it gives CASSRPGSSYNSPLHF.

This clone was found once. The chain has TRBV29-1 and TRBJ2-3, with 8 bases matching TRBD2. The V and J ends lost 4 bases and 0 bases, in that order; junction bases with no gene match: 6. This CDR3 spans 15 amino acids. Germline-derived CDR1 and CDR2 are SQVTM and ANQGSEA. The CDR3 coding sequence is TGCAGCGTTGCCGGGGGGGTCCTTAGCACAGATACGCAGTATTTT. Protein sequence: CSVAGGVLSTDTQYF.

The chain combines TRBV5-4 with TRBJ2-1, with TRBD1 as a possible D gene (6 bases). V gave up 0 bases and J gave up 2 bases, with 9 bases separating them. The V gene's germline CDR1 is SGHNT and CDR2 YYREEE (reference sequence). The CDR3 totals 15 residues. The CDR3 spells CASSLEQGTYNEQFF. CDR3 DNA sequence: TGTGCCAGCAGCTTGGAACAGGGAACCTACAATGAGCAGTTCTTC. Variable domain in full (rest from reference TRBV5-4 and TRBJ2-1): ETGVTQSPTHLIKTRGQQVTLRCSSQSGHNTVSWYQQALGQGPQFIFQYYREEENGRGNFPPRFSGLQFPNYSSELNVNALELDDSALYLCASSLEQGTYNEQFFGPGTRLTVL.

V usage is TRBV4-1 and J usage is TRBJ1-2, with D hard to call. V was pared by 1 base and J by 8 bases, with 17 bases between. The CDR3 has 15 residues. The germline V gene encodes CDR1 MGHRA and CDR2 YSYEKL. The CDR3 DNA sequence: TGCGCCAGCAGCCAAGGGTACGGGAGAGAGGTCGGCTACACCTTC. It yields the protein CASSQGYGREVGYTF.

This clone was seen just once. The rearrangement uses TRBV19 and TRBJ2-1, with TRBD1 matching over 12 bases. The CDR3 sequence is 15 residues long. Trimming at V came to 5 bases and at J to 7 bases, leaving 6 bases not matched to a gene. Germline V gives CDR1 LNHDA, CDR2 SQIVND (reference sequence). CDR3 coding DNA: TGTGCCAGTAGTGACCCGGGACAGGGGGCGAATGAGCAGTTCTTC. Translating it yields CASSDPGQGANEQFF.

The chain carries TRBV11-2 and TRBJ1-4; 7 positions agree with TRBD1. Unmatched junction bases numbered 8, after V lost 4 bases and J lost 6 bases. The CDR3 totals 15 residues. Germline V gene data show CDR1 as SGHAT and CDR2 as FQNNGV. The CDR3 DNA sequence: TGTGCCAGCAGCTCCACAGGGGAGAAATATGAAAAACTGTTTTTT. Its protein product is CASSSTGEKYEKLFF.

The CDR3 spells CASSRGDTPYNEQFF. The CDR3 bases are TGTGCCAGCAGTCGTGGGGACACACCCTACAATGAGCAGTTCTTC. The J gene is TRBJ2-1, the V gene TRBV11-3; tentative D call: TRBD1 (6 bases). The CDR3 sequence is 15 residues long. Trimming removed 6 bases at V and 2 bases at J, with 14 bases between. Per germline, CDR1 SGHNT and CDR2 YENEEA.

The CDR3, as DNA: TGTGCCACCAGCAGTAAGGGGTCAGTTCTCAAAGGGAACTACGAGCAGTACTTC. It is translated as CATSSKGSVLKGNYEQYF. This chain connects TRBV15 to TRBJ2-7; D may be TRBD1 (5 bases). Per germline, CDR1 LNHNV and CDR2 YYDKDF (reference sequence). V was cut by 3 bases and J by 3 bases, with 24 bases left in between. The CDR3 contains 18 residues. Full variable domain (remainder filled in from reference TRBV15 and TRBJ2-7): DAMVIQNPRYQVTQFGKPVTLSCSQTLNHNVMYWYQQKSSQAPKLLFHYYDKDFNNEADTPDNFQSRRPNTSFCFLDIRSPGLGDTAMYLCATSSKGSVLKGNYEQYFGPGTRLTVT.

The CDR3 DNA reads TGTGCCAGCAGCTTAGGCAGAGGCCTAGCCTACGAGCAGTACTTC. Translation: CASSLGRGLAYEQYF. The genes are TRBV7-2 and TRBJ2-7; no firm D call. Germline lookup yields CDR1 SGHTA and CDR2 FQGNSA. V lost 1 base, J lost 2 bases, and 12 bases lay in between. The CDR3 has 15 amino acids.

The genes are TRBV18 and TRBJ1-4, with 11 bases aligning to TRBD1. V shed 4 bases, J shed 7 bases, and the junction held 8 bases outside the gene matches. This CDR3 is built from 16 residues. Germline V gene sequence: CDR1 KGHSH, CDR2 LQKENI. The CDR3 region has the DNA TGTGCCAGCTCACAGGATCCTGGGACAGGGGGTGAAAAACTGTTTTTT. It encodes CASSQDPGTGGEKLFF. Using reference TRBV18 and TRBJ1-4 for the parts outside the CDR3, the full variable domain is NAGVMQNPRHLVRRRGQEARLRCSPMKGHSHVYWYRQLPEEGLKFMVYLQKENIIDESGMPKERFSAEFPKEGPSILRIQQVVRGDSAAYFCASSQDPGTGGEKLFFGSGTQLSVL.

This clone was recorded a few times. The chain is built from TRBV10-3 and TRBJ2-7; the D gene is possibly TRBD2 (6 bases). The V gene's germline CDR1 is ENHRY and CDR2 SYGVKD. The CDR3 is 14 residues long. Trimming shortened V by 4 bases and J by 0 bases, and 10 bases separated the two germline ends. This CDR3 reads CAISVDGSSYEQYF. The CDR3, as DNA: TGTGCCATCAGTGTGGACGGGAGCTCCTACGAGCAGTACTTC.

In its sample, this clone was seen a few times. The genes are TRBV19 and TRBJ1-1; 7 nucleotides align to TRBD1. Germline loops: CDR1 LNHDA, CDR2 SQIVND (reference sequence). The trim removed 7 bases at V and 4 bases at J, leaving 9 bases unmatched. This CDR3 comprises 14 residues. The CDR3 sequence: CASNDATGSTEAFF. In DNA, the CDR3 is TGTGCCAGTAATGACGCGACAGGGAGCACTGAAGCTTTCTTT.

The genes are TRBV19 and TRBJ1-2; maybe TRBD1 (5 bases). Trimming pared 3 bases from V and 0 bases from J, leaving 8 bases between. Germline values: CDR1 LNHDA, CDR2 SQIVND (reference sequence). The CDR3 consists of 14 residues. CDR3 sequence reads: CASSIRVSNYGYTF. CDR3 DNA sequence: TGTGCCAGTAGTATCAGGGTTTCTAACTATGGCTACACCTTC.

The chain combines TRBV2 with TRBJ2-3, with 12 positions matching TRBD2. CDR1 SNHLY and CDR2 FYNNEI come from the germline V gene. CDR3 length: 16 residues. J gave up 2 bases and V 4 bases, and 4 bases lay outside the gene matches. The CDR3 spells CASSVLAGGITDTQYF. The CDR3 nucleotides read TGTGCCAGCAGTGTCCTAGCGGGGGGGATCACAGATACGCAGTATTTT.

This chain joins TRBV11-2 and TRBJ1-1; tentative D call: TRBD1 (5 bases). The V and J ends lost 2 bases and 1 base respectively, with 11 bases between them. The CDR3 sequence is 15 residues long. Germline lookup yields CDR1 SGHAT and CDR2 FQNNGV. In DNA form, the CDR3 reads TGTGCCAGCAGCTTATTAGGGGTACCGAACACTGAAGCTTTCTTT. Encoded protein: CASSLLGVPNTEAFF.

The genes are TRBV6-5 and TRBJ1-2; 7 positions agree with TRBD1. Trimming at V came to 7 bases and at J to 4 bases, leaving 9 bases not matched to a gene. The CDR3 loop spans 14 amino acids. Germline V gene lookup returns CDR1 MNHEY and CDR2 SVGAGI. CDR3 nucleotide sequence: TGTGCCAGCAAACCACTGACAGGGTCCTATGGCTACACCTTC. Translated: CASKPLTGSYGYTF.

The V and J genes are TRBV30 and TRBJ1-6; 7 positions agree with TRBD1. The CDR3 covers 14 residues. In germline, CDR1 is GTSNPN, CDR2 SVGIG (reference sequence). Trimming took 8 bases from V and 7 from J; bases not matched to a gene: 11. The CDR3 spells CALDRQGRNSPLHF. CDR3 in DNA: TGTGCCCTGGATCGACAGGGCAGGAATTCACCCCTCCACTTT.

The chain links TRBV4-1 to TRBJ2-7; 7 bases match TRBD1. This CDR3 comprises 14 residues. Trimming took 4 bases from V and 7 from J; bases not matched to a gene: 10. The germline V gene has CDR1 MGHRA and CDR2 YSYEKL. Here the CDR3 DNA reads TGCGCCAGCAGCCCAAGGGACAGCGACTTAGAGCAGTACTTC. Translating gives CASSPRDSDLEQYF.